This TCR beta chain was sequenced during a study of blood T cell repertoires in COVID-19. Study-level background: In each case, the material was cDNA or gDNA derived from T cells, B-cell-depleted T cells, or PBMCs.

V shed 1 base and J 0 bases; nucleotides not matched to a gene: 9. Germline V gives CDR1 LGHDT, CDR2 YNNKEL (reference sequence). This CDR3 has 19 residues. In the source study's methods: Amplification with reference gene primers provided the estimates of nucleated cell counts. Produced via immunoSEQ multiplex PCR; TCRdb's table is partial and in-frame only. That table supplies the V and J calls and clone size; D and trimming were determined from the DNA. The data show about 320,000 clones, 86% seen once. The chain uses TRBV3-1 (or the pseudogene TRBV3-2) and TRBJ2-1; TRBD2 matches 10 bases. The sequencing input was peripheral blood. The receptor was isolated from a woman between 50 and 59 years old with acute or convalescent COVID-19. CDR3 loop: CASSQGSSGRTSSYNEQFF. For the CDR3, the DNA is TGTGCCAGCAGCCAAGGAAGTAGCGGGAGGACTAGCTCCTACAATGAGCAGTTCTTC.